The TCR beta chain described here comes from a study of blood T cell repertoires in COVID-19. Turning to the study itself: Acute and convalescent COVID-19 samples came from the United States, Italy and Spain. T cells, B-cell-depleted T cells, or PBMCs supplied cDNA or gDNA.

CDR1 and CDR2 (germline): SGDLS, YYNGEE. Losses at the gene ends were 3 bases for V and 7 bases for J; bases not matched to a gene: 7. This CDR3 region has 14 residues. How the authors handled the data: How many nucleated cells were present was estimated from reference gene primer amplification. Measured with immunoSEQ multiplex PCR; TCRdb has only the in-frame clones, and not every one. Clone size and V and J calls were adopted from that table, with D and trimming inferred from the DNA. The sample carries about 290,000 clones, just over 85% recorded once. The sample was peripheral blood. This rearrangement joins TRBV9 to TRBJ1-2, with 9 bases lining up with TRBD1. This TCR came from a woman aged 25 to 39 with active or convalescent COVID-19. In nucleotides, the CDR3 is TGTGCCAGCAGCGAGAGGACAGGGGCTGTTGGCTACACCTTC. Translating gives CASSERTGAVGYTF.